This TCR beta chain was sequenced during a study of blood T cells in healthy people across ages (dated by TCRdb to between 2014 and 2017). Regarding the complete study: In model experiments, template switching captured about one uniquely barcoded TCR beta cDNA molecule for every two T cells. The study measured age-related changes in TCR beta repertoire diversity using deep sequencing normalized with unique cDNA molecular identifiers. Four age groups were formed from the donors: young (average about 16 years), middle-aged (roughly 38), aged (roughly 58) and long-lived (about 75). To avoid experimental bias, donors of different ages were spread randomly across the sequencing lanes. For two donors (one aged 18 to 30 and one aged 80 or older), the study analyzed two additional independent replicas of 1 million unique cDNA reads from the same blood draw.

Receptor libraries were prepared by 5' RACE. Sequencing took place on an Illumina HiSeq 2500. A second PCR of roughly 7 to 12 cycles was performed with a sample-barcoded 5' primer and a J-beta primer mix. Each TCR beta cDNA molecule received a unique molecular identifier from a template-switch 5' adaptor carrying 12 random nucleotides. Each sample yielded at least 2.5 million CDR3-containing paired-end reads. The Mint cDNA synthesis kit, primed by a TRBC-specific oligonucleotide, was used to synthesize first-strand cDNA from all RNA. All cDNA was treated with uracil-DNA glycosylase and then went through a first 18-cycle PCR with the universal primers M1SS and BC2_uni_R. Under the source paper's analysis protocol: Each sample was normalized by randomly selecting 1 million high-quality reads, each carrying a distinct molecular identifier. Instead of being binned into consensus sequences, reads with shared molecular identifiers were discarded. MiTCR, set to a Q25 quality threshold and the strictest error-elimination algorithm, was used for CDR3 identification, clonotype clustering and error correction. A nonparametric unseen species model with Euler transformation was used to estimate lower-bound total TCR beta diversity. TCRdb took the public reads, trimmed them with fastp at Q25, ran MiXCR for clone calling and kept in-frame beta chains. Entries are consolidated by CDR3 protein sequence, retaining the most common genes and DNA. None of the V and J calls come from the authors' own analysis; TCRdb made them. Recorded for this sample are roughly 500,000 distinct CDR3 sequences; about 26% of them occurred a single time. The ten largest clones take up less than 20% of the sample.

Broader findings and caveats from the paper: Conclusive comparison of naive and antigen-experienced compartments was prevented by the profiling of bulk unsorted PBMCs. Total diversity estimates from one million sequenced T cells were considered lower bounds and underestimates. The percentage of naive T cells measured by flow cytometry correlated strongly with observed TCR beta diversity. As age increased, observed TCR beta diversity per million T cells dropped in a roughly linear way, and a significant reduction was already evident by age about 40. Compared with the aged group, the long-lived group had more naive CD4+ T cells, fewer expanded clones and increased TCR diversity, a pattern suggesting age selection. Donor CMV infection status was unknown, potentially confounding age-related changes in expanded clonotypes.

This clonotype appeared a few times. The specificity of this receptor is unknown. The sample holds no much larger clone one base away, and base qualities are not on file. Including cysteine and phenylalanine, the CDR3 has 13 amino acids. Only the CDR3 part of the read is kept: 39 bases, read in frame from the first base. Relative to germline, V is 3 bases shorter and J is 4 bases shorter, with 10 bases between their ends. From the germline V gene, CDR1 is SGDLS and CDR2 is YYNGEE. The donors were about 40 Caucasian individuals from Russia, aged roughly 6 to 90 years, who were systemically healthy. Ten milliliters of peripheral blood were drawn from each donor into EDTA-treated Vacutainer tubes. Ficoll-Paque density-gradient centrifugation was used to isolate PBMCs, with at least 6.5 million per sample. Trizol reagent was used to extract total RNA from the PBMCs, yielding at least 6 micrograms per sample. For every donor, flow cytometry on a PBMC aliquot measured the percentage of naive CD45RAhigh/CD27high T cells.

The V and J genes are TRBV9 and TRBJ2-5, and perhaps TRBD1 as D gene, on 5 matching bases. The sequence was collected from an older woman in good health. Sequenced input: blood. The nucleotide sequence reads TGTGCCAGCAGCGCCAGGGTGGGAGAGACCCAGTACTTC. Translated, this gives CASSARVGETQYF.